These 7 T cell receptor beta chains were all obtained from the same sample, sequenced in a study of blood T cell repertoires in COVID-19. Using immunoSEQ multiplex PCR, the repertoire was profiled, and TCRdb retains in-frame clones only, with some absent. The sample carries over 150,000 clones, about 78% recorded once. The sample was PBMCs or T cells enriched from blood (not recorded which). These receptors were obtained from a woman in her fifties or sixties who had recovered from COVID-19.

This clone occurred once. The DNA for the CDR3 is TGTGCCACGGGACTTGGGAGAGAGACCCAGTACTTC. Residues: CATGLGRETQYF. This rearrangement joins TRBV2 to TRBJ2-5, with D possibly being TRBD2 (6 bases). CDR1 and CDR2 from the germline V gene are SNHLY and FYNNEI. The germline V and J ends were trimmed by 10 bases and 4 bases, with 13 bases remaining between them. The CDR3 runs to 12 residues. Variable domain in full (rest from reference TRBV2 and TRBJ2-5): EPEVTQTPSHQVTQMGQEVILRCVPISNHLYFYWYRQILGQKVEFLVSFYNNEISEKSEIFDDQFSVERPDGSNFTLKIRSTKLEDSAMYFCATGLGRETQYFGPGTRLLVL.

This sequence joins TRBV24-1 and TRBJ1-4, with 9 bases lining up with TRBD1. This CDR3 has 13 amino acids. Germline V gene sequence: CDR1 KGHDR, CDR2 SFDVKD. V shed 9 bases and J 5 bases; nucleotides not matched to a gene: 3. The CDR3 DNA reads as TGTGCCACCTCCGGGACAGGGAATGAAAAACTGTTTTTT. Translating gives CATSGTGNEKLFF.

This clone was recorded a few times. This sequence joins TRBV3-1 (or the pseudogene TRBV3-2) and TRBJ1-1, with a possible D match to TRBD1 (5 bases). The germline V gene has CDR1 LGHDT and CDR2 YNNKEL (reference sequence). V lost 0 bases and J 0 bases, leaving 8 bases between the germline ends. The CDR3 has 15 amino acids. The chain's CDR3 is CASSQDRAMNTEAFF. CDR3 nucleotides: TGTGCCAGCAGCCAAGACAGGGCTATGAACACTGAAGCTTTCTTT.

V gene TRBV10-3 combines with J gene TRBJ2-5, with TRBD1 matching 7 bases. Trimming took 5 bases from V and 5 from J; bases not matched to a gene: 5. The CDR3 sequence is 13 residues long. CDR1 ENHRY and CDR2 SYGVKD come from the germline V gene. This CDR3 is CAISKDRDETQYF. CDR3 sequence (DNA): TGTGCCATCAGTAAAGACAGGGATGAGACCCAGTACTTC.

This clone was observed a handful of times. The chain employs TRBV19 and TRBJ1-2; D remains unclear. V gave up 5 bases and J gave up 7 bases, with 14 bases separating them. The CDR3 runs to 13 residues. Germline CDR1 reads LNHDA; CDR2 reads SQIVND (reference sequence). The CDR3 here is CASSESSAGGYTF. The DNA of the CDR3 is TGTGCCAGTAGTGAGTCCTCGGCGGGTGGCTACACCTTC.

This sequence joins TRBV28 and TRBJ1-2; 7 positions match TRBD1. Trimming cost V 5 bases and J 4 bases; bases outside gene matches: 13. CDR3 length: 16 amino acids. Germline loops: CDR1 MDHEN, CDR2 SYDVKM. For the CDR3, the DNA is TGTGCCAGCAGTCTATTTCCGACAGGGAACTCCTATGGCTACACCTTC. It codes for CASSLFPTGNSYGYTF.

With respect to this clone: Other DNA sequences in the sample encode the same CDR3. The rearrangement links TRBV28 to TRBJ1-5; tentatively, D is TRBD1 (6 bases). Germline CDR1 MDHEN, CDR2 SYDVKM. The CDR3 has 13 amino acids. The V end lost 6 bases, the J end lost 3 bases, and 9 bases lay between the germline ends. The CDR3 is CASSQGFNQPQHF. CDR3 nucleotide sequence: TGTGCCAGCAGCCAGGGGTTCAATCAGCCCCAGCATTTT.